The entry that follows covers one T cell receptor (beta chain) sequence. Its antigen remains unknown. Germline CDR1 is ENHRY and CDR2 is SYGVKD. Unmatched junction bases numbered 7, after V lost 0 bases and J lost 4 bases. The length of the CDR3 is 16 residues. The data were taken from a study of cytomegalovirus exposure and HLA in healthy donors. Study-wide results and limits: Subsequent analysis showed first-cohort TCR clusters tending to co-occur in around 110 validation repertoires. Fewer than 200 TCR beta chains were listed as cytomegalovirus-associated.

It was the approximately 120-subject validation cohort, separate from the roughly 700-subject first cohort, to which the donors belonged. Repertoires were generated with immunoSEQ multiplex PCR, while TCRdb's copy carries only in-frame clones and drops some. The sample carries 67,000 or so clones, just under 95% recorded once. Sequencing used PBMCs. The source is a man aged 18-30 years in good health and CMV-seropositive. V usage is TRBV10-3 and J usage is TRBJ2-7; 9 positions agree with TRBD1. The CDR3 bases are TGTGCCATCAGTGAGTCCACGGGACAGGGTCTGTACGAGCAGTACTTC. Translated, it gives CAISESTGQGLYEQYF.